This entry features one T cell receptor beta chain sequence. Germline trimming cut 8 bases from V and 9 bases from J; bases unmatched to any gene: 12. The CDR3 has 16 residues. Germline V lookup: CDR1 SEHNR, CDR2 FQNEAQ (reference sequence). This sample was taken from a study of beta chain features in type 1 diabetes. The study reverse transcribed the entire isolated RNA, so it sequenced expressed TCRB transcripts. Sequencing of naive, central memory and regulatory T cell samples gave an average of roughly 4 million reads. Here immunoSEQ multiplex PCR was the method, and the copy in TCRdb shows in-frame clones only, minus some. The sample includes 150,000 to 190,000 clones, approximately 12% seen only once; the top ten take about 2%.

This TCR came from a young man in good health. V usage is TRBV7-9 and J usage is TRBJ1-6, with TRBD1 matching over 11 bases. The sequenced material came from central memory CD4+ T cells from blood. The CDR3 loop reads CASSRGQGAKSSPLHF. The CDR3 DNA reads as TGTGCCAGCTCCCGCGGACAGGGGGCGAAAAGTTCACCCCTCCACTTT.